Following are 2 T cell receptor beta chains from one sample sequenced in a study of cytomegalovirus exposure and HLA in healthy donors. PCR involved 60 Vbeta and 13 Jbeta primers. Clones were sequenced by immunoSEQ multiplex PCR, and TCRdb holds only the in-frame ones, with some missing. Of approximately 170,000 clones in the sample, around 68% were seen once. Sequencing used PBMCs. The receptors come from a man aged 45 to 65 in good health and CMV-seronegative.

The chain uses TRBV15 and TRBJ2-3, with 14 bases aligning to TRBD2. Germline trimming cut 5 bases from V and 0 bases from J; bases unmatched to any gene: 1. The germline V gene encodes CDR1 LNHNV and CDR2 YYDKDF (reference sequence). CDR3 length equals 16 residues. The CDR3 region is CATSRTSGGSTDTQYF. The CDR3 DNA reads TGTGCCACCAGCCGGACTAGCGGGGGGAGCACAGATACGCAGTATTTT.

This clone was observed once. The chain's CDR3 is CASSPLPPGQVYYGYTF. The CDR3 DNA reads TGTGCCAGCTCACCATTGCCGCCGGGACAGGTATACTATGGCTACACCTTC. The chain recombines TRBV18 with TRBJ1-2, with TRBD1 matching 8 bases. Losses at the gene ends were 2 bases for V and 3 bases for J; bases not matched to a gene: 11. Germline lookup yields CDR1 KGHSH and CDR2 LQKENI. This CDR3 contains 17 residues.